The 24 T cell receptor beta chains given below trace back to one sample, sequenced in a study of regulatory T cells in long-lasting Graves disease. TCR beta libraries were built with iRepertoire HTBI primers and Arm-PCR of CDR3 regions. TCRdb recomputed calls from the multiplex PCR reads with MiXCR, one row per CDR3 protein. There are 300,000 to 450,000 distinct CDR3 sequences in the sample; about 14% occur only once, and approximately 22% lies in the top ten. Time point given: newly diagnosed GD, antithyroid drugs for less than 3 months. PBMCs provided the RNA from which the TCR library was made. The starting material was peripheral blood mononuclear cells (PBMCs), obtained at new diagnosis, from a patient treated with antithyroid drugs. The receptors stem from a female donor with Graves disease.

The genes are TRBV7-9 and TRBJ2-7; D is perhaps TRBD2 (5 bases). The CDR3 totals 16 residues. V lost 1 base to trimming and J lost 1 base, with 14 bases between them. Looked up from germline, CDR1 is SEHNR and CDR2 is FQNEAQ (reference sequence). CDR3 DNA: TGTGCCAGCAGCTTAGTAAGCCAGCGAGGGTCCTACGAGCAGTACTTC. Amino acid sequence: CASSLVSQRGSYEQYF.

This clonotype was counted only a few times. This rearrangement joins TRBV2 to TRBJ1-6; possible D gene TRBD1, 6 bases. CDR3 length: 10 amino acids. Germline V gene data show CDR1 as SNHLY and CDR2 as FYNNEI. Trimming shortened V by 7 bases and J by 15 bases, and 10 bases separated the two germline ends. CDR3 DNA: TGTGCCAGCACGGGACACTTCCTCCACTTT. This gives the protein CASTGHFLHF.

This chain connects TRBV19 to TRBJ1-1, with D uncertain. V was clipped by 2 bases and J by 3 bases, with 7 bases between them. Germline CDR1 and CDR2: LNHDA and SQIVND (reference sequence). The CDR3 is 13 amino acids. In nucleotides, the CDR3 is TGTGCCAGTAGTATATGGGGAGACACTGAAGCTTTCTTT. Protein sequence: CASSIWGDTEAFF.

This clonotype has ten or more counts. The V call is TRBV5-1, the J call TRBJ2-2; D remains ambiguous. V gave up 1 base and J gave up 4 bases, with 8 bases separating them. Germline loops: CDR1 SGHRS, CDR2 YFSETQ. This CDR3 is 14 amino acids long. The CDR3 region has the DNA TGCGCCAGCAGCTTGCCTAGTGCCACCGGGGAGCTGTTTTTT. This sequence encodes CASSLPSATGELFF.

There are many counts of this clonotype. The V and J genes are TRBV28 and TRBJ2-1, with 10 nucleotides matching TRBD2. The CDR3 loop spans 14 amino acids. Germline trimming cut 3 bases from V and 8 bases from J; bases unmatched to any gene: 4. In germline, CDR1 is MDHEN, CDR2 SYDVKM. The CDR3 DNA sequence: TGTGCCAGCAGTTTGAGCGGGAGGGCCGATGAGCAGTTCTTC. Translated: CASSLSGRADEQFF. Drawing the rest from reference TRBV28 and TRBJ2-1, the complete variable domain is DVKVTQSSRYLVKRTGEKVFLECVQDMDHENMFWYRQDPGLGLRLIYFSYDVKMKEKGDIPEGYSVSREKKERFSLILESASTNQTSMYLCASSLSGRADEQFFGPGTRLTVL.

The chain is built from TRBV7-9 and TRBJ1-1; TRBD1 might be the D (5 bases). The CDR3 sequence is 13 residues long. With 4 bases removed from V and 10 bases from J, the gap between germline ends came to 16 bases. Germline V gene lookup returns CDR1 SEHNR and CDR2 FQNEAQ (reference sequence). The CDR3 is CASSSGATLGAFF. Here the CDR3 DNA reads TGTGCCAGCAGCTCCGGGGCCACTTTGGGAGCTTTCTTT.

This clonotype was detected only a few times. V and J are TRBV2 and TRBJ1-3; D is undetermined. The CDR3 covers 13 residues. Germline V gives CDR1 SNHLY, CDR2 FYNNEI. V lost 7 bases, J lost 0 bases, and 7 bases lay in between. CDR3 bases: TGTGCCAGCACTGGAGACTCTGGAAACACCATATATTTT. Translated: CASTGDSGNTIYF.

Regarding this clonotype: A clone one base away is much larger, so this may be a read error. V and J are TRBV28 and TRBJ2-3, with D perhaps being TRBD1 or TRBD2 (6 bases each). CDR1 and CDR2 from the germline V gene are MDHEN and SYDVKM. The CDR3 consists of 15 residues. The CDR3 DNA reads TGTCCCAGCAGTTTCAAGGGGGGAGCGGCAGATACGCAGTATTTT. Amino acid sequence: CPSSFKGGAADTQYF.

This clonotype has more than one count but fewer than ten. At one of its ends the junction is not consistent with the germline gene, which may arise from a read error. The chain joins TRBV28 to TRBJ2-2; 7 bases are a match to TRBD2. The CDR3 extends over 17 amino acids. The germline CDR1 and CDR2 sequences are MDHEN and SYDVKM. Here the CDR3 DNA reads TGTGCCAGCAGTTTATTAGGGGCGGGAGTCGACACCGGGGAGCTGTCTTTT. Translating it yields CASSLLGAGVDTGELSF.

A few counts support this clonotype. At one boundary the junction diverges from the germline segment, which might be a read error. V is TRBV11-2 and J is TRBJ1-1; D is possibly TRBD1 (6 bases). The CDR3 extends over 18 amino acids. Germline V gene data show CDR1 as SGHAT and CDR2 as FQNNGV. This chain's CDR3 is CASSLIVGGSGMNTEALF. The DNA of the CDR3 is TGTGCCAGCAGCTTAATTGTCGGGGGCTCCGGCATGAACACTGAAGCTCTCTTT.

This clonotype was found many times. The chain is built from TRBV20-1 and TRBJ1-2; D gene unclear. Germline V gene data show CDR1 as DFQATT and CDR2 as SNEGSKA (reference sequence). V dropped 3 bases and J dropped 0 bases, with 17 bases sitting between them. This CDR3 has 16 amino acids. The CDR3 region has the DNA TGCAGTGCTAGGAGAAGTGACGGAGATCCTAACTATGGCTACACCTTC. Protein product: CSARRSDGDPNYGYTF.

This clonotype was counted many times. The V call is TRBV27, the J call TRBJ2-7; a possible D gene is TRBD1 (6 bases). The germline CDR1 and CDR2 sequences are MNHEY and SMNVEV (reference sequence). V was shortened by 6 bases and J by 2 bases, with 23 bases between the two germline ends. The CDR3 loop spans 17 amino acids. CDR3 nucleotide sequence: TGTGCCAGCAGCCCTATCCCCGCAGGGGACATAACCTACGAGCAGTACTTC. Translating gives CASSPIPAGDITYEQYF.

The V call is TRBV30, the J call TRBJ1-1; D is unclear. This CDR3 is built from 13 residues. Germline assignment: CDR1 GTSNPN and CDR2 SVGIG (reference sequence). V lost 3 bases and J 1 base, leaving 9 bases between the germline ends. CDR3 in amino acids: CAWSIRGNTEAFF. The CDR3 bases are TGTGCCTGGAGCATTCGGGGGAACACTGAAGCTTTCTTT. Based on the CDR3 plus reference TRBV30 and TRBJ1-1, the full variable domain is SQTIHQWPATLVQPVGSPLSLECTVEGTSNPNLYWYRQAAGRGLQLLFYSVGIGQISSEVPQNLSASRPQDRQFILSSKKLLLSDSGFYLCAWSIRGNTEAFFGQGTRLTVV.

This clonotype was seen many times. This sequence joins TRBV4-3 and TRBJ2-6; TRBD2 is a possible D gene (6 bases). The CDR3 runs 17 residues. With 1 base removed from V and 1 base from J, the gap between germline ends came to 11 bases. CDR1 LGHNA and CDR2 YSLEER come from the germline V gene. CDR3 in DNA: TGCGCCAGCAGCCAAGGGGGACTGCTATCTGGGGCCAACGTCCTGACTTTC. This translates into CASSQGGLLSGANVLTF.

CDR3 sequence (DNA): TGTGCCATACCCCGGTCCGGGATCTCTGGAAACACCATATATTTT. Translated: CAIPRSGISGNTIYF. The chain employs TRBV7-9 and TRBJ1-3; the D is unclear. This CDR3 is 15 amino acids long. With 10 bases removed from V and 0 bases from J, the gap between germline ends came to 16 bases. CDR1 and CDR2 from the germline V gene are SEHNR and FQNEAQ (reference sequence).

This clonotype was detected many times. The chain joins TRBV5-5 to TRBJ1-5; weak D call: TRBD1 (6 bases). Trimming cost V 4 bases and J 7 bases, with 15 bases left between them. The CDR3 runs 14 residues. Germline V CDR1 and CDR2: SGHKS, YYEKEE (reference sequence). This CDR3 reads CASSPRGASQPQHF. CDR3 sequence (DNA): TGTGCCAGCAGCCCCCGGGGGGCCAGCCAGCCCCAGCATTTT.

There are a few counts of this clonotype. V gene TRBV20-1 combines with J gene TRBJ1-6; TRBD1 matches 10 bases. The CDR3 has 15 residues. Germline assignment: CDR1 DFQATT and CDR2 SNEGSKA (reference sequence). The ends lost 0 bases at V and 8 bases at J; junction bases unmatched: 4. This CDR3 reads CSAREPGQGHSPLHF. CDR3 sequence (DNA): TGCAGTGCTAGAGAGCCGGGACAGGGGCATTCACCCCTCCACTTT.

The chain joins TRBV7-3 to TRBJ2-3; TRBD2 matches 13 bases. The V gene end was trimmed by 4 bases and the J gene end by 2 bases; junction bases not matched to a gene: 6. This CDR3 has 17 residues. The V gene's germline CDR1 is SGHTA and CDR2 FQGTGA. The CDR3 sequence: CASSYSTSGGDTDTQYF. CDR3 sequence (DNA): TGTGCCAGCAGCTACAGCACTAGCGGGGGGGACACAGATACGCAGTATTTT.

At least ten counts were recorded for this clonotype. The chain links TRBV3-1 to TRBJ1-2, with D tentatively TRBD1 (5 bases). CDR1 and CDR2 from the germline V gene are LGHDT and YNNKEL (reference sequence). V was shortened by 0 bases and J by 8 bases, with 10 bases between the two germline ends. The CDR3 length is 13 residues. The CDR3 reads CASSQDGGNGYTF. DNA for the CDR3: TGTGCCAGCAGCCAAGATGGGGGTAACGGCTACACCTTC.

This clonotype was found many times. This chain connects TRBV5-8 to TRBJ2-6, with no clear D. V lost 6 bases and J lost 1, with 5 bases in between. Germline V gene lookup returns CDR1 SGHTS and CDR2 YDEGEE. The CDR3 is made up of 13 amino acids. The CDR3 region is CASTWSGANVLTF. DNA for the CDR3: TGTGCCAGCACCTGGTCTGGGGCCAACGTCCTGACTTTC.

The table lists this clonotype with many counts. The CDR3 nucleotides read TGCAGCGTTCACCTAGCGGGAGGGCCGGCAGATACGCAGTATTTT. Translation: CSVHLAGGPADTQYF. The rearrangement joins TRBV29-1 to TRBJ2-3; TRBD2 agrees at 12 bases. V shed 5 bases, J shed 4 bases, and the junction held 7 bases outside the gene matches. The germline CDR1 and CDR2 sequences are SQVTM and ANQGSEA. This CDR3 is built from 15 residues.

This clonotype has ten or more counts. The chain joins TRBV7-2 to TRBJ1-2; weak D call: TRBD1 (6 bases). This CDR3 has 14 amino acids. The V gene lost 5 bases and the J gene lost 6 bases, with 16 bases spanning the gap. The germline gives CDR1 SGHTA, CDR2 FQGNSA. DNA of the CDR3: TGTGCCAGCAGCGCCTTAGGGGAGGGGGATGGCTACACCTTC. It yields the protein CASSALGEGDGYTF.

As concerns this clonotype: This may be a read error, as it is one base from a much larger clone. This chain links TRBV2 with TRBJ2-7, with 13 bases aligning to TRBD2. Trimming took 10 bases from V and 7 from J; bases not matched to a gene: 16. CDR1 and CDR2 (germline): SNHLY, FYNNEI. The CDR3 consists of 16 residues. In nucleotides, the CDR3 is TGTGCCACCAGGGGCGGGACTAGCGGGGCGCACAATGAGCAGTACTTC. Translation: CATRGGTSGAHNEQYF.

This clonotype was observed many times. This chain connects TRBV9 to TRBJ2-1; 14 nucleotides match TRBD2. The V segment lost 3 bases and the J segment 0 bases; nucleotides outside the gene matches: 5. CDR1 and CDR2 (germline): SGDLS, YYNGEE. The CDR3 runs to 18 residues. The CDR3 loop reads CASSEGLAGDRSYNEQFF. The CDR3 DNA reads as TGTGCCAGCAGCGAGGGACTAGCGGGGGACCGCTCCTACAATGAGCAGTTCTTC.